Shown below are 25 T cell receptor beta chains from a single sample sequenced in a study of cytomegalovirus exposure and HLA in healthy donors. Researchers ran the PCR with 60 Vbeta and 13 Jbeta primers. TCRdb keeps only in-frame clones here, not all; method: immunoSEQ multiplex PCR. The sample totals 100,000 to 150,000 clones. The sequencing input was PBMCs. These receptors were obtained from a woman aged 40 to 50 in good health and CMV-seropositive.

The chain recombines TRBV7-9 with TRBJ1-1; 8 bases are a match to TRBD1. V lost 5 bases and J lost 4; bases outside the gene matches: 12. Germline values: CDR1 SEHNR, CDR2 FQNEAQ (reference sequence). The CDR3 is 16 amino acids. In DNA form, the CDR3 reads TGTGCCAGCAGCCTGGCGGCAGGGGGCTTTAGCACTGAAGCTTTCTTT. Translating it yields CASSLAAGGFSTEAFF.

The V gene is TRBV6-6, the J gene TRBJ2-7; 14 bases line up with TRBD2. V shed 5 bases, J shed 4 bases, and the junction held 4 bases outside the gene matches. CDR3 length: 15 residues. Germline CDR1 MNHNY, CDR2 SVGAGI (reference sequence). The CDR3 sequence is CASSPRLAGGYEQYF. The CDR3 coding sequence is TGTGCCAGCAGTCCCCGACTAGCGGGGGGGTACGAGCAGTACTTC.

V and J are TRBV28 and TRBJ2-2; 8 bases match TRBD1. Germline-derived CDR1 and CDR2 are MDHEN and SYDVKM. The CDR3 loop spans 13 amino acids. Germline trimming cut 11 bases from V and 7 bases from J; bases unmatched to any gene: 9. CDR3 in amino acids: CAGQGARIGELFF. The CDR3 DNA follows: TGTGCCGGCCAGGGGGCGCGGATCGGGGAGCTGTTTTTT. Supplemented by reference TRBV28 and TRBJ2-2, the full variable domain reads DVKVTQSSRYLVKRTGEKVFLECVQDMDHENMFWYRQDPGLGLRLIYFSYDVKMKEKGDIPEGYSVSREKKERFSLILESASTNQTSMYLCAGQGARIGELFFGEGSRLTVL.

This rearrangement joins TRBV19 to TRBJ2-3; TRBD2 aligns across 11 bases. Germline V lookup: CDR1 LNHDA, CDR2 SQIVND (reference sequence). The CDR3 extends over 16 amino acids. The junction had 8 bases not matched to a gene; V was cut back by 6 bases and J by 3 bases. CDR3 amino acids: CASRDSGRASTDTQYF. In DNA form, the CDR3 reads TGTGCCAGTAGAGATAGCGGGAGGGCCTCAACAGATACGCAGTATTTT.

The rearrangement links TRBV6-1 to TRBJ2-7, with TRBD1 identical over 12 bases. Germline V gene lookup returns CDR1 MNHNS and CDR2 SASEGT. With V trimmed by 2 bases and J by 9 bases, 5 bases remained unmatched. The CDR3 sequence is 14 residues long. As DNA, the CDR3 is TGTGCCAGCAGTGAATCCGGGACAGGGGGCGTGCAGTACTTC. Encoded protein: CASSESGTGGVQYF.

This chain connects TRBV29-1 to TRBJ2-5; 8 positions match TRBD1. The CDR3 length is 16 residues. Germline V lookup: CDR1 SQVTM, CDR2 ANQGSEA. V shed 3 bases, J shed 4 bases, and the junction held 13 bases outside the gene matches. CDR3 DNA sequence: TGCAGCGTTGACCCCGCAGGGGGCGGAATTGGAGAGACCCAGTACTTC. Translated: CSVDPAGGGIGETQYF.

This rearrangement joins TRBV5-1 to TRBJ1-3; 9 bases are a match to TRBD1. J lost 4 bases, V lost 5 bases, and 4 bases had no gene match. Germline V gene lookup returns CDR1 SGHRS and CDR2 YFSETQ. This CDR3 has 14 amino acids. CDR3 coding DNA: TGCGCCAGCAGAGAGGGACAGGGCGGAAACACCATATATTTT. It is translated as CASREGQGGNTIYF.

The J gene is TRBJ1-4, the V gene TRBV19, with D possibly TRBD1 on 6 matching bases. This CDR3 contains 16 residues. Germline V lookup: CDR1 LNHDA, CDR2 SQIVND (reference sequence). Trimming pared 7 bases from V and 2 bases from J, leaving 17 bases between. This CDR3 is CASTPGQGWTNEKLFF. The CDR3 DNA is TGTGCCAGTACCCCCGGGCAGGGGTGGACTAATGAAAAACTGTTTTTT.

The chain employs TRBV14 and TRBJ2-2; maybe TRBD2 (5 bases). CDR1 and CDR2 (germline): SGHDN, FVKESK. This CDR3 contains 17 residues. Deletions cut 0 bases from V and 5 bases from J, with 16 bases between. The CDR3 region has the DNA TGTGCCAGCAGCCAAGAACGGGGTGGTTTGGTTACCGGGGAGCTGTTTTTT. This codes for CASSQERGGLVTGELFF.

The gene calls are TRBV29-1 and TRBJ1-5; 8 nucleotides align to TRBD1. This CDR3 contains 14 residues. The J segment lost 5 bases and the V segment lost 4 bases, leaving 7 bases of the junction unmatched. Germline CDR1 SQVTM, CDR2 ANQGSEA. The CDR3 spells CSVATGAADQPQHF. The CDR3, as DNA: TGCAGCGTTGCGACAGGGGCCGCGGATCAGCCCCAGCATTTT.

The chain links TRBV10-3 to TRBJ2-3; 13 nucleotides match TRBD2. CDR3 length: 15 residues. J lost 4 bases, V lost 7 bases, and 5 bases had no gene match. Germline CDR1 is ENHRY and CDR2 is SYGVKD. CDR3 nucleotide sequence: TGTGCCATCACCCCCGGACTAGCGGGAGCAGATACGCAGTATTTT. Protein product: CAITPGLAGADTQYF.

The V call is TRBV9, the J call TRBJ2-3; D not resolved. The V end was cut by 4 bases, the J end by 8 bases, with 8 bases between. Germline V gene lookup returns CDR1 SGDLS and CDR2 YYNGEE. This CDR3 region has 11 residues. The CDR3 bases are TGTGCCAGCAGCCCCTCGGTTACGCAGTATTTT. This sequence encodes CASSPSVTQYF.

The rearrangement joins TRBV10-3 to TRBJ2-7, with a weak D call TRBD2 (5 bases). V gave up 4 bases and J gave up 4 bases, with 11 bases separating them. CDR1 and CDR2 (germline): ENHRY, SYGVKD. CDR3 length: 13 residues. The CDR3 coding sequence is TGTGCCATCAGTGTTGAGGGTTTTTACGAGCAGTACTTC. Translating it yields CAISVEGFYEQYF.

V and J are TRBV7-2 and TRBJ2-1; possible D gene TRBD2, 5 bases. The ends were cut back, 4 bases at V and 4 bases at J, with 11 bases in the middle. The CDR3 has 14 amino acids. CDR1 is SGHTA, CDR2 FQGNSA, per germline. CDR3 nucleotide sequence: TGTGCCAGCAGCTGGGCAGGACTTTACAATGAGCAGTTCTTC. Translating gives CASSWAGLYNEQFF.

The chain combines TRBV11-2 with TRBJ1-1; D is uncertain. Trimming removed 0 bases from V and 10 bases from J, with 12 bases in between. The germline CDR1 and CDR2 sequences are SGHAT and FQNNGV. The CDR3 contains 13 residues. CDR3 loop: CASSLESNTGAFF. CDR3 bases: TGTGCCAGCAGCTTAGAAAGCAACACGGGAGCTTTCTTT.

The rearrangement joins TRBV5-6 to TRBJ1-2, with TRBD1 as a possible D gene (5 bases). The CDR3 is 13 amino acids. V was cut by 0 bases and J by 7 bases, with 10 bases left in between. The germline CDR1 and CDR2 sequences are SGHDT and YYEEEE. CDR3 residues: CASSLVGAGGYTF. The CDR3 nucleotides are TGTGCCAGCAGCTTGGTTGGGGCAGGTGGCTACACCTTC.

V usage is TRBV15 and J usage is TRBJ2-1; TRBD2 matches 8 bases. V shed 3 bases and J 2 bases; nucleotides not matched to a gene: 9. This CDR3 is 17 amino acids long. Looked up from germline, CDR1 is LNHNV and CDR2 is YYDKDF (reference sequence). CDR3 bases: TGTGCCACCAGCAGGGGCGGAACTAGCGGCACCTACAATGAGCAGTTCTTC. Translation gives CATSRGGTSGTYNEQFF.

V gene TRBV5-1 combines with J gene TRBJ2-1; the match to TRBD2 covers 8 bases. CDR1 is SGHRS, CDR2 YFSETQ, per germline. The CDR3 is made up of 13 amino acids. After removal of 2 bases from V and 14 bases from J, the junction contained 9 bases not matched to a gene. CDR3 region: CASSLPPSTSEFF. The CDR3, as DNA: TGCGCCAGCAGCTTACCACCTTCGACTAGCGAGTTCTTC. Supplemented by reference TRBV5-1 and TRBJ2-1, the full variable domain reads KAGVTQTPRYLIKTRGQQVTLSCSPISGHRSVSWYQQTPGQGLQFLFEYFSETQRNKGNFPGRFSGRQFSNSRSEMNVSTLELGDSALYLCASSLPPSTSEFFGPGTRLTVL.

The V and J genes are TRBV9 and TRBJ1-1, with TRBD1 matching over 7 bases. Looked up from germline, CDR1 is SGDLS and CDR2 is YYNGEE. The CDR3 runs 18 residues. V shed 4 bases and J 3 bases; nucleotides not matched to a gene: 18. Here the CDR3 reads CASSLRGAPEPLDTEAFF. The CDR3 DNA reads TGTGCCAGCAGCCTCAGGGGGGCCCCAGAACCCCTGGACACTGAAGCTTTCTTT. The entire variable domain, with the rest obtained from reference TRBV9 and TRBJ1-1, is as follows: DSGVTQTPKHLITATGQRVTLRCSPRSGDLSVYWYQQSLDQGLQFLIQYYNGEERAKGNILERFSAQQFPDLHSELNLSSLELGDSALYFCASSLRGAPEPLDTEAFFGQGTRLTVV.

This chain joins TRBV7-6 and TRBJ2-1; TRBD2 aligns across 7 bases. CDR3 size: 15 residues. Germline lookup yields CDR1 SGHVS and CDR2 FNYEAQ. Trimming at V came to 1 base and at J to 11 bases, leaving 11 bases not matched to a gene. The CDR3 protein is CASSLGVSGPGKQFF. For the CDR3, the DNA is TGTGCCAGCAGCTTAGGGGTTAGCGGGCCGGGTAAGCAGTTCTTC.

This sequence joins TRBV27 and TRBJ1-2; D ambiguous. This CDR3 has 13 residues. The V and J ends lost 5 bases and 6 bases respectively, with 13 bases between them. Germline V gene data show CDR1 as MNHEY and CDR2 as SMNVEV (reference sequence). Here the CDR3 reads CASSGRSLHGYTF. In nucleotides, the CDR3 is TGTGCCAGCAGTGGCAGGTCCCTCCATGGCTACACCTTC.

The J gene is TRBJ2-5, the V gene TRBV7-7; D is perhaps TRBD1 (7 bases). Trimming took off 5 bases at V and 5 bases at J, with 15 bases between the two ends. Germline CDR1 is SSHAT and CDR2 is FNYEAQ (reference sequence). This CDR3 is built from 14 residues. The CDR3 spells CASSQNRGGETQYF. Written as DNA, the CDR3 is TGTGCCAGCAGCCAAAACAGGGGAGGTGAGACCCAGTACTTC.

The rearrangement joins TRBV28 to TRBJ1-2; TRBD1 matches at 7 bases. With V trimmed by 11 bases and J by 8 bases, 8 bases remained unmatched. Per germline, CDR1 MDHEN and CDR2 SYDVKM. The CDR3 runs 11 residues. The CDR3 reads CAYLDRSGYTF. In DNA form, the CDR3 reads TGTGCCTACCTGGACAGGAGCGGCTACACCTTC.

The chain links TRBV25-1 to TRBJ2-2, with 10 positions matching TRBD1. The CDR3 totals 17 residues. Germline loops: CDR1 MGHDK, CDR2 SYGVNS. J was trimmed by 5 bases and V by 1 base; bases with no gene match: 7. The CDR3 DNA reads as TGTGCCAGCAGTGAATCCGGGACAGGGGCAGGGACCGGGGAGCTGTTTTTT. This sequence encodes CASSESGTGAGTGELFF.

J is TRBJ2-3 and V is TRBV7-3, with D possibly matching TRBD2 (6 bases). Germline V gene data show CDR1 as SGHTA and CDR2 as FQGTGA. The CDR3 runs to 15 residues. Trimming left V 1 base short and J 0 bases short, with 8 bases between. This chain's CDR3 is CASSLNSGSTDTQYF. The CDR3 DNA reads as TGTGCCAGCAGCTTAAATAGCGGAAGCACAGATACGCAGTATTTT.